This TCR beta chain came from a study of CXCR3-negative and CXCR3-positive naive CD8 T cells. Study conclusions and caveats: Hydrophobicity of TRB CDR3s was greater in CXCR3-positive naive cells than in CXCR3-negative naive cells. CXCR3 expression partially decreased after cryopreservation; most assays used fresh PBMCs. Relative to memory CD8+ cells, whose diversity was much lower, both naive subsets had comparably high diversity.

A remark on this clonotype: Antigen: not known.

The CDR3 length is 16 residues. Germline V gene data show CDR1 as SGHVS and CDR2 as FNYEAQ. 5' RACE that incorporated UMI labels was used to prepare the TRB cDNA libraries. Each CDR3 protein gets one entry in TCRdb, which reprocessed the 5' RACE reads and gives no DNA. The sample has some 140,000 distinct CDR3 sequences. Naive CD8+ T cells displayed a CD45RO-CCR7+CD27+CD95- phenotype. The source of this sequence is a human donor in good health. Some clones in this sample may be carry-over from other donors' samples. The chain recombines TRBV7-6 with TRBJ2-3. What was sequenced was naive CXCR3+ CD8+ T cells from blood. Subset: CD45RO-CCR7+CD27+CD95- naive CD8+ T cells expressing CXCR3 (TNR3+). Here the CDR3 reads CASSSRLAASTDTQYF.